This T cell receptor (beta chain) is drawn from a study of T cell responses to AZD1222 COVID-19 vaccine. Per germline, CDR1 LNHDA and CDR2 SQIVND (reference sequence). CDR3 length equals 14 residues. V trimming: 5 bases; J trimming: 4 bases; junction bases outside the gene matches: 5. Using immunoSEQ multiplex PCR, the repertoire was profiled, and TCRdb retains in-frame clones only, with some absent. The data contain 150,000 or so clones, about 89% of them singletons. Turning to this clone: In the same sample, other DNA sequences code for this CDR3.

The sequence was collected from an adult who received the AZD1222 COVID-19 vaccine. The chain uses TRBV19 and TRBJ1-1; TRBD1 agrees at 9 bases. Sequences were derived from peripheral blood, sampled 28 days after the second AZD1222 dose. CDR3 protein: CASSPTGGRTEAFF. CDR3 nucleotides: TGTGCCAGTAGTCCCACAGGGGGCCGCACTGAAGCTTTCTTT.